This TCR beta chain was documented in a study of blood T cell repertoires in COVID-19. Study details: Acute and convalescent COVID-19 samples came from the United States, Italy and Spain.

Profiling relied on immunoSEQ multiplex PCR, and the TCRdb table lists in-frame clones only, not all of them. The sample includes approximately 250,000 clones, about 88% of them seen just once. With 5 bases removed from V and 2 bases from J, the gap between germline ends came to 16 bases. This CDR3 region has 16 residues. Germline lookup yields CDR1 SSHAT and CDR2 FNYEAQ (reference sequence). Recruited during active infection, patients (from Seattle) were subsequently followed longitudinally. Sequenced input: peripheral blood. The chain carries TRBV7-7 and TRBJ1-5, with a weak D call TRBD1 (5 bases). This clonotype was sampled from a woman aged 70-85 years with COVID-19, enrolled during active disease. This CDR3 reads CASSRDFFWGNQPQHF. The CDR3 DNA is TGTGCCAGCAGCCGGGACTTCTTTTGGGGCAATCAGCCCCAGCATTTT.